A selection of T cell receptor beta chains follows, all from one sample in a study of blood T cells in healthy people across ages. TCRdb called the 5' RACE reads again in MiXCR, with one record for every CDR3 protein. The sample lists about 1.6 million distinct CDR3 sequences; roughly 30% were seen once. The sequenced material came from blood. These receptors all come from a woman aged 25 to 45 in good health. Both conserved end residues are part of each CDR3. Fields, in order: clone size, V gene, D gene, J gene, CDR3 DNA, CDR3 protein. A D gene is named only where the DNA matches it firmly. Clone size is not always given. Where it is, it says once, few, many or a class for expanded clones.

clone_size: .; v_call: TRBV3-1; d_call: .; j_call: TRBJ2-5; cdr3_nt: TGTGCCAGCAGCCAAGGGGGTCCCGGAACCCAGTACTTC; cdr3_aa: CASSQGGPGTQYF
clone_size: once; v_call: TRBV2; d_call: .; j_call: TRBJ2-6; cdr3_nt: TGTGCCAGCCGGACGGAGAGCTCTGGGGCCAACGTCCTGACTTTC; cdr3_aa: CASRTESSGANVLTF
clone_size: .; v_call: TRBV7-9; d_call: TRBD1; j_call: TRBJ2-3; cdr3_nt: TGTGCCAGCAGCTCCGGGACAGGGGGCGCGACAGATACGCAGTATTTT; cdr3_aa: CASSSGTGGATDTQYF
clone_size: .; v_call: TRBV3-1; d_call: .; j_call: TRBJ2-2; cdr3_nt: TGTGCCAGCAGCCACCGTAAGAACACCGGGGAGCTGTTTTTT; cdr3_aa: CASSHRKNTGELFF
clone_size: .; v_call: TRBV25-1; d_call: .; j_call: TRBJ1-4; cdr3_nt: TGTGCCAGCGGTGCGGCTGAACTTGCAACTAATGAAAAACTGTTTTTT; cdr3_aa: CASGAAELATNEKLFF
clone_size: .; v_call: TRBV5-1; d_call: .; j_call: TRBJ1-1; cdr3_nt: TGCGCCAGCAGCTTGGCACCCGGACAGTTAGAAGCTTTCTTT; cdr3_aa: CASSLAPGQLEAFF
clone_size: .; v_call: TRBV18; d_call: TRBD2; j_call: TRBJ2-3; cdr3_nt: TGTGCCAGCTCCCTAGCGGGGTCTTCCGGCGCAGATACGCAGTATTTT; cdr3_aa: CASSLAGSSGADTQYF
clone_size: few; v_call: TRBV20-1; d_call: TRBD1; j_call: TRBJ1-2; cdr3_nt: TGCAGTTTGTTCCAGCCACAGGGGGATTATGGCTACACCTTC; cdr3_aa: CSLFQPQGDYGYTF
clone_size: .; v_call: TRBV9; d_call: .; j_call: TRBJ1-2; cdr3_nt: TGTGCCAGCAGTCTTCGCCGCGGCGCAGGGAATGAGGATGGCTACACCTTC; cdr3_aa: CASSLRRGAGNEDGYTF
clone_size: .; v_call: TRBV30; d_call: .; j_call: TRBJ1-5; cdr3_nt: TGTGCCTGGAAGGGGCAGGGTACCCAATGGAGCAATCAGCCCCAGCATTTT; cdr3_aa: CAWKGQGTQWSNQPQHF
clone_size: .; v_call: TRBV10-3; d_call: TRBD2; j_call: TRBJ2-1; cdr3_nt: TGTGCCATCAGTGAGGGGAGGGAGGCCTACAATGAGCAGTTCTTC; cdr3_aa: CAISEGREAYNEQFF
clone_size: .; v_call: TRBV28; d_call: .; j_call: TRBJ1-2; cdr3_nt: TGTGCCAGCAGTTTGTCCAGCAACAAACCCTATGGCTACACCTTC; cdr3_aa: CASSLSSNKPYGYTF
clone_size: few; v_call: TRBV20-1; d_call: TRBD1; j_call: TRBJ1-1; cdr3_nt: TGCAGTGCGGGAGGTACAGGGGGGAACACTGAAGCTTTCTTT; cdr3_aa: CSAGGTGGNTEAFF
clone_size: .; v_call: TRBV7-9; d_call: TRBD2; j_call: TRBJ2-1; cdr3_nt: TGTGCCAGCAGCCCAGAGGGGACTAGCGCCTACAATGAGCAGTTCTTC; cdr3_aa: CASSPEGTSAYNEQFF
clone_size: .; v_call: TRBV7-9; d_call: .; j_call: TRBJ2-5; cdr3_nt: TGTGCCAGCCAGGCGGCTGGGCTAGCCTTGAAAGAGACCCAGTACTTC; cdr3_aa: CASQAAGLALKETQYF
clone_size: once; v_call: TRBV5-1; d_call: TRBD1; j_call: TRBJ2-1; cdr3_nt: TGCGCCAGCAGCTTGCCGGGACAGGGTGGGAATGGGCAGTTCTTC; cdr3_aa: CASSLPGQGGNGQFF
clone_size: .; v_call: TRBV27; d_call: TRBD1; j_call: TRBJ1-6; cdr3_nt: TGTGCCAGCAGTCCGGGACAGGGGGCAAGTTCACCCCTCCACTTT; cdr3_aa: CASSPGQGASSPLHF
clone_size: .; v_call: TRBV4-1; d_call: .; j_call: TRBJ2-3; cdr3_nt: TGCGCCAGCAGCCAAGGTCGGATAGATACGCAGTATTTT; cdr3_aa: CASSQGRIDTQYF
clone_size: .; v_call: TRBV9; d_call: .; j_call: TRBJ1-2; cdr3_nt: TGTGCCAGCAGCGCTTGGCACAGGTCTGACTATGGCTACACCTTC; cdr3_aa: CASSAWHRSDYGYTF
clone_size: .; v_call: TRBV6-2/TRBV6-3; d_call: .; j_call: TRBJ1-2; cdr3_nt: TGTGCCAGCAGTCAGGTCAACCGAGGCTACACCTTC; cdr3_aa: CASSQVNRGYTF
clone_size: .; v_call: TRBV3-1; d_call: .; j_call: TRBJ1-2; cdr3_nt: TGTGCCAGCAGCCAACTTAAAGGACGGATCTATGGCTACACCTTC; cdr3_aa: CASSQLKGRIYGYTF
clone_size: many; v_call: TRBV7-2; d_call: .; j_call: TRBJ2-7; cdr3_nt: TGTGCCAGCAGCCCAGACGGGGGACGCTACGAGCAGTACTTC; cdr3_aa: CASSPDGGRYEQYF
clone_size: .; v_call: TRBV29-1; d_call: .; j_call: TRBJ1-4; cdr3_nt: TGCAGCGTCCGGGACACCAATGAAAAACTGTTTTTT; cdr3_aa: CSVRDTNEKLFF
clone_size: many; v_call: TRBV12-3/TRBV12-4; d_call: .; j_call: TRBJ2-1; cdr3_nt: TGTGCCAGCAGTTCCGGGGTGACAAGGAATGAGCAGTTCTTC; cdr3_aa: CASSSGVTRNEQFF
clone_size: .; v_call: TRBV7-2; d_call: .; j_call: TRBJ2-7; cdr3_nt: TGTGCCAGCAGCCCCCCTCGGATGTGGGAAGAATACGAGCAGTACTTC; cdr3_aa: CASSPPRMWEEYEQYF
clone_size: .; v_call: TRBV20-1; d_call: TRBD2; j_call: TRBJ2-5; cdr3_nt: TGCAGTGCTAGAGATCGGGCTAGCGGGGGGGCCAGGGAGACCCAGTACTTC; cdr3_aa: CSARDRASGGARETQYF
clone_size: .; v_call: TRBV6-1; d_call: TRBD1; j_call: TRBJ1-5; cdr3_nt: TGTGCCAGCACTCAATTACAGGGGAGATATAGCAATCAGCCCCAGCATTTT; cdr3_aa: CASTQLQGRYSNQPQHF
clone_size: few; v_call: TRBV29-1; d_call: TRBD2; j_call: TRBJ2-3; cdr3_nt: TGCAGCGTTGAAAAGGGACTAGCGGGTGGAGATACGCAGTATTTT; cdr3_aa: CSVEKGLAGGDTQYF
clone_size: few; v_call: TRBV7-2; d_call: .; j_call: TRBJ2-3; cdr3_nt: TGTGCCAGCAGCGTCAAAGGGGGGACTACGCAGTATTTT; cdr3_aa: CASSVKGGTTQYF
clone_size: few; v_call: TRBV28; d_call: TRBD1; j_call: TRBJ1-6; cdr3_nt: TGTGCCAGCATGTTTCCGGACAGGCCAAATTCACCCCTCCACTTT; cdr3_aa: CASMFPDRPNSPLHF
clone_size: once; v_call: TRBV11-2; d_call: TRBD1; j_call: TRBJ2-4; cdr3_nt: TGTGCCAGCAGCCCCGGGACAGGGGGCAAAAACATTCAGTACTTC; cdr3_aa: CASSPGTGGKNIQYF
clone_size: few; v_call: TRBV4-2; d_call: TRBD2; j_call: TRBJ2-1; cdr3_nt: TGTGCCAGCAGCCATAGCGGGGAGCTCTACAATGAGCAGTTCTTC; cdr3_aa: CASSHSGELYNEQFF
clone_size: many; v_call: TRBV29-1; d_call: TRBD2; j_call: TRBJ2-1; cdr3_nt: TGCAGCGCTACCCACCTAGCGGGAGAGGACAATGAGCAGTTCTTC; cdr3_aa: CSATHLAGEDNEQFF
clone_size: few; v_call: TRBV28; d_call: .; j_call: TRBJ1-6; cdr3_nt: TGTGCCAGCAGTTTATTCATGGACCCGTCCTATAATTCACCCCTCCACTTT; cdr3_aa: CASSLFMDPSYNSPLHF
clone_size: few; v_call: TRBV5-1; d_call: .; j_call: TRBJ1-1; cdr3_nt: TGCGCCAGCAGCTCCGATGGGCAAGAAGCTTTCTTT; cdr3_aa: CASSSDGQEAFF
clone_size: .; v_call: TRBV30; d_call: .; j_call: TRBJ2-7; cdr3_nt: TGTGCCTGGAAGCTTGGGGGAGTTAACGACGAGCAGTACTTC; cdr3_aa: CAWKLGGVNDEQYF
clone_size: .; v_call: TRBV5-6; d_call: .; j_call: TRBJ2-5; cdr3_nt: TGTGCCAGCAGCTTGGCGCTAGCCTCCGGTCAGCGGTACTTC; cdr3_aa: CASSLALASGQRYF
clone_size: few; v_call: TRBV7-6; d_call: .; j_call: TRBJ2-1; cdr3_nt: TGTGCCAGCAGCTCCCCCGTCACACAGAATGAGCAGTTCTTC; cdr3_aa: CASSSPVTQNEQFF
clone_size: .; v_call: TRBV29-1; d_call: .; j_call: TRBJ2-1; cdr3_nt: TGCAGCGTGACAATCGGGACAAAGTACAATGAGCAGTTCTTC; cdr3_aa: CSVTIGTKYNEQFF
clone_size: .; v_call: TRBV21-1; d_call: .; j_call: TRBJ2-5; cdr3_nt: TGTGCCAGCAGCAAAGGGGACCTAGCGGGGGGGGAGACCCAGTACTTC; cdr3_aa: CASSKGDLAGGETQYF
clone_size: .; v_call: TRBV12-5; d_call: .; j_call: TRBJ1-1; cdr3_nt: TGTGCTAGTGGTTTAACAAAGGGCACTGAAGCTTTCTTT; cdr3_aa: CASGLTKGTEAFF
clone_size: .; v_call: TRBV4-1; d_call: TRBD2; j_call: TRBJ2-3; cdr3_nt: TGCGTCAGCAGCCCCGGACTAGCGGGGGGGGACCCGGATACGCAGTATTTT; cdr3_aa: CVSSPGLAGGDPDTQYF
clone_size: .; v_call: TRBV27; d_call: .; j_call: TRBJ2-7; cdr3_nt: TGTGCCAGCAGGGCCGTCTCCTACGAGCAGTACTTC; cdr3_aa: CASRAVSYEQYF
clone_size: few; v_call: TRBV4-1; d_call: TRBD1; j_call: TRBJ1-2; cdr3_nt: TGCGCCAGCAGCCAAGGCCCAAACAGGGGCTGGGGCTACACCTTC; cdr3_aa: CASSQGPNRGWGYTF
clone_size: .; v_call: TRBV4-2; d_call: .; j_call: TRBJ1-4; cdr3_nt: TGTGCCAGCAGCCAAGAGGCGCGGCTGAATCGAAAACTGTTTTTT; cdr3_aa: CASSQEARLNRKLFF
clone_size: .; v_call: TRBV28; d_call: .; j_call: TRBJ2-5; cdr3_nt: TGTGCCAGCCCCCGGATTAATAATCTAGAGACCCAGTACTTC; cdr3_aa: CASPRINNLETQYF
clone_size: .; v_call: TRBV20-1; d_call: .; j_call: TRBJ2-3; cdr3_nt: TGCAGTGCTAGAGATAGGGCGGTAACAGATACGCAGTATTTT; cdr3_aa: CSARDRAVTDTQYF
clone_size: .; v_call: TRBV11-1; d_call: .; j_call: TRBJ1-1; cdr3_nt: TGTGCCAGCAGCTTCTTGGAACAGGGAAGGCCTGAAGCTTTCTTT; cdr3_aa: CASSFLEQGRPEAFF
clone_size: few; v_call: TRBV29-1; d_call: TRBD2; j_call: TRBJ2-1; cdr3_nt: TGCAGCGTTGACAGAAGCGGGGCATTAAATGAGCAGTTCTTC; cdr3_aa: CSVDRSGALNEQFF
clone_size: few; v_call: TRBV28; d_call: TRBD2; j_call: TRBJ2-3; cdr3_nt: TGTGCCAGCGTCACTAGCGGGAGAGCAGATACGCAGTATTTT; cdr3_aa: CASVTSGRADTQYF